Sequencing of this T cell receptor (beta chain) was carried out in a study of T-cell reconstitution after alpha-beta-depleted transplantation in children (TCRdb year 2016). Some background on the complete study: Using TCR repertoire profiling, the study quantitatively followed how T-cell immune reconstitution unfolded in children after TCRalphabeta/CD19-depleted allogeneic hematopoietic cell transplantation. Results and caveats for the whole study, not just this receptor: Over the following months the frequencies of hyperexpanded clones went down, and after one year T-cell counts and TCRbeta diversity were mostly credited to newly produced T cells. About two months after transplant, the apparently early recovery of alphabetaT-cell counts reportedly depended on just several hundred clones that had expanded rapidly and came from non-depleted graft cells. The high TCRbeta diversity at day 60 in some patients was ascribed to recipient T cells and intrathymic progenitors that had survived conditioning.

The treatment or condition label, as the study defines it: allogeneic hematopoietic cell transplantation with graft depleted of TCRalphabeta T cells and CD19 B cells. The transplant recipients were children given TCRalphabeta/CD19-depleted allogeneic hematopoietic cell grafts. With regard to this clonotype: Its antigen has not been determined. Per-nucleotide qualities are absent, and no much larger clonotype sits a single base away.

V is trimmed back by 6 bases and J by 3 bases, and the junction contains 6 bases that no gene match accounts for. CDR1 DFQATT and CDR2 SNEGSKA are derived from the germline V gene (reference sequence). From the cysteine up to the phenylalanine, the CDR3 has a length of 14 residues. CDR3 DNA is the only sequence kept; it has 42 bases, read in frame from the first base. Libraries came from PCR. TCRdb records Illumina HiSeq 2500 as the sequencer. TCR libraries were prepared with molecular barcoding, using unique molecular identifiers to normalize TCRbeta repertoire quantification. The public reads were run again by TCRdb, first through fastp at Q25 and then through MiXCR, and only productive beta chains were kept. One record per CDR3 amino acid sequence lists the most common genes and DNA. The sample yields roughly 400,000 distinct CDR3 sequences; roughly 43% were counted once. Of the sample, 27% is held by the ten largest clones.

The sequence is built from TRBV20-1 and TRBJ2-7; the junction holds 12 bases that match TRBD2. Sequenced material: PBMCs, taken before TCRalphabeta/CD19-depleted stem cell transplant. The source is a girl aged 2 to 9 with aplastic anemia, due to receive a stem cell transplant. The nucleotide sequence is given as TGCAGTGCCCAGACTAGCGGGAGTATCTACGAGCAGTACTTC. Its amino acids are CSAQTSGSIYEQYF.